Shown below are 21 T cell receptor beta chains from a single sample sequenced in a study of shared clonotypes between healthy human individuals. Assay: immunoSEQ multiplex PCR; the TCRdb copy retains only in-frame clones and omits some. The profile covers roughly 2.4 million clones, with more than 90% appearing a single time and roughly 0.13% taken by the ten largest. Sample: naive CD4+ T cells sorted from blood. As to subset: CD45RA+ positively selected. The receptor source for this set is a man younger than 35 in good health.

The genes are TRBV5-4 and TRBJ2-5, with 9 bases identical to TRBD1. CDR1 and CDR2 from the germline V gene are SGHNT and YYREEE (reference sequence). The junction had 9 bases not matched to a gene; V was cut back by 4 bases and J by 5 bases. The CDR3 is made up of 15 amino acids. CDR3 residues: CASSATGGAGETQYF. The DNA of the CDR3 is TGTGCCAGCAGCGCCACAGGGGGCGCGGGGGAGACCCAGTACTTC.

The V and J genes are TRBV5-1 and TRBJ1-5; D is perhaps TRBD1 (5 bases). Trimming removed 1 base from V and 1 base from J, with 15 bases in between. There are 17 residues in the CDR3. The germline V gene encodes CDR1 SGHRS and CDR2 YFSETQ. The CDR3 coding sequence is TGCGCCAGCAGCTTGTACCCAACGGGGCGGAGCAATCAGCCCCAGCATTTT. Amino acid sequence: CASSLYPTGRSNQPQHF.

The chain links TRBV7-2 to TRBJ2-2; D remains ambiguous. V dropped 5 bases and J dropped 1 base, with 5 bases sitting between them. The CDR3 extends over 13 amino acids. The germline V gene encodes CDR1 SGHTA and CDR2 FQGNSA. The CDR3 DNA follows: TGTGCCAGCAGCATCATGAACACCGGGGAGCTGTTTTTT. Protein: CASSIMNTGELFF. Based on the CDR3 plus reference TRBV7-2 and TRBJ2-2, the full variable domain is GAGVSQSPSNKVTEKGKDVELRCDPISGHTALYWYRQSLGQGLEFLIYFQGNSAPDKSGLPSDRFSAERTGGSVSTLTIQRTQQEDSAVYLCASSIMNTGELFFGEGSRLTVL.

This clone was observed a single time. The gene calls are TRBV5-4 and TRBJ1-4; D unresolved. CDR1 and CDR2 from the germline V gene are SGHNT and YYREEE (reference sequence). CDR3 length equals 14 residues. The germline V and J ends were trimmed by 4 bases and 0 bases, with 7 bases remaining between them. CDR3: CASSQRATNEKLFF. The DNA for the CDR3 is TGTGCCAGCAGCCAAAGGGCAACTAATGAAAAACTGTTTTTT.

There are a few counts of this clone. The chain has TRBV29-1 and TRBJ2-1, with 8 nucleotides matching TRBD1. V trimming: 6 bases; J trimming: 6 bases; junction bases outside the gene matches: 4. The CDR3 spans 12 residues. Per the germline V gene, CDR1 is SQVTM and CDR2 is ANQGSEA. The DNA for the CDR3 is TGCAGCGTAGAGGACAGGGTCAATGAGCAGTTCTTC. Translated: CSVEDRVNEQFF.

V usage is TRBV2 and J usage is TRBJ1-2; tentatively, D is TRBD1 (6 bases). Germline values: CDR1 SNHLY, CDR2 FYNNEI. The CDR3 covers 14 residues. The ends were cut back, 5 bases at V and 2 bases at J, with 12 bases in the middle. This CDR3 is CASSKPGQNYGYTF. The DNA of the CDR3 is TGTGCCAGCAGTAAGCCCGGACAGAACTATGGCTACACCTTC. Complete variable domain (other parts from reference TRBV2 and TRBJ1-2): EPEVTQTPSHQVTQMGQEVILRCVPISNHLYFYWYRQILGQKVEFLVSFYNNEISEKSEIFDDQFSVERPDGSNFTLKIRSTKLEDSAMYFCASSKPGQNYGYTFGSGTRLTVV.

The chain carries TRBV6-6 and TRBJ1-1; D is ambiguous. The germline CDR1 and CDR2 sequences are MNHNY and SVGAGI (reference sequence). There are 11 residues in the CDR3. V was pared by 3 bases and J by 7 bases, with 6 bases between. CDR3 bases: TGTGCCAGCAGTTATAAGGGTGAAGCTTTCTTT. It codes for CASSYKGEAFF.

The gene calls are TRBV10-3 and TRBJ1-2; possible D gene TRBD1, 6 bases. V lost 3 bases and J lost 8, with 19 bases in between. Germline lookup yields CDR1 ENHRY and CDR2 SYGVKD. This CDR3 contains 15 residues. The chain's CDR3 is CAISEGSRGPEGYTF. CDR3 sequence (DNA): TGTGCCATCAGTGAAGGAAGCAGGGGCCCTGAAGGCTACACCTTC.

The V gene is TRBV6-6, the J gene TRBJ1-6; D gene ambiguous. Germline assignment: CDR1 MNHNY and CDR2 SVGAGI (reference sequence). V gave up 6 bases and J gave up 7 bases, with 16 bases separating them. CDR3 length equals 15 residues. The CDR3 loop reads CASRAQAPENSPLHF. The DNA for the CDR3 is TGTGCCAGCAGAGCCCAAGCGCCAGAAAATTCACCCCTCCACTTT.

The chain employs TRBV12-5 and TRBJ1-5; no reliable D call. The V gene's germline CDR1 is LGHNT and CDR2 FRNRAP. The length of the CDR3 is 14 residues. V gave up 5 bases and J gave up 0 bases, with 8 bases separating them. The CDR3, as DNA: TGTGCTAGTGGTCAGGACCCTAGCAATCAGCCCCAGCATTTT. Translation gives CASGQDPSNQPQHF.

DNA for the CDR3: TGTGCCAGCAGTGAATCCAATGGGGTCGGCTACACCTTC. Protein product: CASSESNGVGYTF. V and J are TRBV25-1 and TRBJ1-2; D call uncertain. The CDR3 has 13 residues. The V and J ends lost 1 base and 8 bases respectively, with 11 bases between them. The germline CDR1 and CDR2 sequences are MGHDK and SYGVNS.

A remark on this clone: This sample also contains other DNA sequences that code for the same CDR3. The CDR3 is CASSLAPGGNTIYF. The CDR3 coding sequence is TGTGCCAGCAGCTTAGCACCAGGCGGAAACACCATATATTTT. The J gene is TRBJ1-3, the V gene TRBV11-2; D ambiguous. In germline, CDR1 is SGHAT, CDR2 FQNNGV. The CDR3 is 14 amino acids. Deletions cut 1 base from V and 4 bases from J, with 8 bases between.

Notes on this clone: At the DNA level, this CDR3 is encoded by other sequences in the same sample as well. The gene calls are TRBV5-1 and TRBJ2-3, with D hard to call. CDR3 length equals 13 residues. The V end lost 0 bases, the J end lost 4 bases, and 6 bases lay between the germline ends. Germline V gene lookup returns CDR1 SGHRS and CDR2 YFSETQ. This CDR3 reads CASSLAGADTQYF. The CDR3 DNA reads TGCGCCAGCAGCTTGGCAGGCGCAGATACGCAGTATTTT.

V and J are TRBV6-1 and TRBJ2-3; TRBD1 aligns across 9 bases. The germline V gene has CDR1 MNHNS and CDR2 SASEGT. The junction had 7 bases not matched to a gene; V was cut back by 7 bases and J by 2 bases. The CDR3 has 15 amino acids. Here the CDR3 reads CASKPGQGNTDTQYF. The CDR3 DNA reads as TGTGCCAGCAAACCCGGACAGGGGAACACAGATACGCAGTATTTT.

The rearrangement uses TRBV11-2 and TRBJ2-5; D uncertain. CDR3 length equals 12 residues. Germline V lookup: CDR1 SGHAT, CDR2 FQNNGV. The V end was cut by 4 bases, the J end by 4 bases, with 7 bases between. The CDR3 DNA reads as TGTGCCAGCAGCTATAAGCCAGAGACCCAGTACTTC. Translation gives CASSYKPETQYF.

CDR3 sequence: CASSPRTGGDGYTF. In nucleotides, the CDR3 is TGTGCCAGCTCACCACGGACAGGGGGCGATGGCTACACCTTC. V is TRBV18 and J is TRBJ1-2; TRBD1 agrees at 11 bases. Trimming at V came to 1 base and at J to 6 bases, leaving 1 base not matched to a gene. The CDR3 is 14 residues long. From germline, CDR1 is KGHSH and CDR2 LQKENI. Variable domain in full (rest from reference TRBV18 and TRBJ1-2): NAGVMQNPRHLVRRRGQEARLRCSPMKGHSHVYWYRQLPEEGLKFMVYLQKENIIDESGMPKERFSAEFPKEGPSILRIQQVVRGDSAAYFCASSPRTGGDGYTFGSGTRLTVV.

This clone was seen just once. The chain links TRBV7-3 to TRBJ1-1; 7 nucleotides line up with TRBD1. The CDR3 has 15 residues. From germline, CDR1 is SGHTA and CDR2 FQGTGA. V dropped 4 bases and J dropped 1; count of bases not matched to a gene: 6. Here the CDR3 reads CASSSTGQRNTEAFF. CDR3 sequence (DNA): TGTGCCAGCAGCTCCACGGGACAGAGGAACACTGAAGCTTTCTTT.

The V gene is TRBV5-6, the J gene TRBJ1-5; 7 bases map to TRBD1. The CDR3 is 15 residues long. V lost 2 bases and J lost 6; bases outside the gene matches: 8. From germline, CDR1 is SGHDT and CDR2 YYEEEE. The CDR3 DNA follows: TGTGCCAGCAGCTTACAACAGGGGTGGCCTCAGCCCCAGCATTTT. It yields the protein CASSLQQGWPQPQHF.

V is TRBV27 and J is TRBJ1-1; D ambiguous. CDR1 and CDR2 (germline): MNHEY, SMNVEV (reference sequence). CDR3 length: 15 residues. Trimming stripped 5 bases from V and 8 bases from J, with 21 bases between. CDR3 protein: CASSPRRLRELEAFF. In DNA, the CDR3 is TGTGCCAGCAGTCCCCGCAGGTTGAGGGAGTTAGAAGCTTTCTTT.

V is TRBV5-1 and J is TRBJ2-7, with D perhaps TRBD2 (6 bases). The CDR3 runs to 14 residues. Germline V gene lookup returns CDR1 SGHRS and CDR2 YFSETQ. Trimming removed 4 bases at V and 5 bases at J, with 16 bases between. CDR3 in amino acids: CASSRQAGTNEQYF. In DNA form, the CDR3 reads TGCGCCAGCAGCCGGCAAGCGGGCACTAACGAGCAGTACTTC.

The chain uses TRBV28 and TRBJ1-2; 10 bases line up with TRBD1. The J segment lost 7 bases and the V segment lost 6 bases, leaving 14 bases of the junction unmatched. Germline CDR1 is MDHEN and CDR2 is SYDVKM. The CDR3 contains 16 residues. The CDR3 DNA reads TGTGCCAGCAGGGGTCGAGGTGACAGGGGGCTTTCTGGCTACACCTTC. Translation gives CASRGRGDRGLSGYTF.